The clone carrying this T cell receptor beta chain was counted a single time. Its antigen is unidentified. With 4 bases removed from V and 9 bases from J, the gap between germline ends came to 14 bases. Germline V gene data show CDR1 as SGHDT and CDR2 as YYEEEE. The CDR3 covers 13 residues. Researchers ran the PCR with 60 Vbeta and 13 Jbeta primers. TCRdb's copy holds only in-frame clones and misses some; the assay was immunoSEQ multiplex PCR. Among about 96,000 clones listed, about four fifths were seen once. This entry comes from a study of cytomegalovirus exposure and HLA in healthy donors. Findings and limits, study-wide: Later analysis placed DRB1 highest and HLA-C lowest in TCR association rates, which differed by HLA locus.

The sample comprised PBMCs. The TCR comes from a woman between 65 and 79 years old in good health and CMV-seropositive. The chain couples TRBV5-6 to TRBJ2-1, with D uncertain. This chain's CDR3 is CASSPQVRGEQFF. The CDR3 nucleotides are TGTGCCAGCAGCCCCCAGGTGCGTGGTGAGCAGTTCTTC.